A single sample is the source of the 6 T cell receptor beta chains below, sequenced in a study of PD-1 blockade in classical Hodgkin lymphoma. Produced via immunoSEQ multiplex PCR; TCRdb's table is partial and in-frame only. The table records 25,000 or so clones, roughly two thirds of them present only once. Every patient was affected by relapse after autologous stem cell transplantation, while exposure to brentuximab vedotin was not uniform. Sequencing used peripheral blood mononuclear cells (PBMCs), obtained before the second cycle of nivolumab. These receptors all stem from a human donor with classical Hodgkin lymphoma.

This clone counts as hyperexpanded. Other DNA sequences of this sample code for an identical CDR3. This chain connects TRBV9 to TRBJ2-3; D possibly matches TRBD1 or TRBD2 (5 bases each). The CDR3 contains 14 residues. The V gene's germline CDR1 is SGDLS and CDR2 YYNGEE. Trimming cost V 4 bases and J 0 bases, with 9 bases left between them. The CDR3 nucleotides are TGTGCCAGCAGCCCTCGGGACAGCACAGATACGCAGTATTTT. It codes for CASSPRDSTDTQYF.

The CDR3 nucleotides read TGTGCCAGCAGCTCCCCTCAACGATGGAACGGGGAGCTGTTTTTT. It encodes CASSSPQRWNGELFF. The chain carries TRBV7-2 and TRBJ2-2, with unresolved D. Germline V gene sequence: CDR1 SGHTA, CDR2 FQGNSA. The CDR3 length is 15 residues. Deletions cut 4 bases from V and 7 bases from J, with 16 bases between.

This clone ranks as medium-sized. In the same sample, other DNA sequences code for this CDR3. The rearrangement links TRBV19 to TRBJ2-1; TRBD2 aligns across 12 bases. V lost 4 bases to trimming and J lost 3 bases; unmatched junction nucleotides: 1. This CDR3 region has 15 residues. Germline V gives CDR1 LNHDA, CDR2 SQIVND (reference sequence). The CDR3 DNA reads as TGTGCCAGTAGTAAGACTAGCGGGAGCTACAATGAGCAGTTCTTC. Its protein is CASSKTSGSYNEQFF.

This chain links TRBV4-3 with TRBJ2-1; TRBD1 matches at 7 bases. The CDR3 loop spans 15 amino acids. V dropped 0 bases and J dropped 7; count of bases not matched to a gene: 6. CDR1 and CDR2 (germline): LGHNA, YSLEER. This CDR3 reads CASSQEGGMKNEQFF. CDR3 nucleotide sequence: TGCGCCAGCAGCCAAGAAGGGGGCATGAAAAATGAGCAGTTCTTC.

Here the CDR3 reads CASSAGTIHGGTQYF. The DNA of the CDR3 is TGTGCCAGCAGCGCCGGGACTATACACGGGGGTACCCAGTACTTC. V and J are TRBV9 and TRBJ2-5; 7 bases align to TRBD2. V gave up 3 bases and J gave up 8 bases; unmatched junction bases: 13. Germline V gives CDR1 SGDLS, CDR2 YYNGEE. The CDR3 consists of 15 residues. The full variable domain, its missing parts supplied by reference TRBV9 and TRBJ2-5, is DSGVTQTPKHLITATGQRVTLRCSPRSGDLSVYWYQQSLDQGLQFLIQYYNGEERAKGNILERFSAQQFPDLHSELNLSSLELGDSALYFCASSAGTIHGGTQYFGPGTRLLVL.

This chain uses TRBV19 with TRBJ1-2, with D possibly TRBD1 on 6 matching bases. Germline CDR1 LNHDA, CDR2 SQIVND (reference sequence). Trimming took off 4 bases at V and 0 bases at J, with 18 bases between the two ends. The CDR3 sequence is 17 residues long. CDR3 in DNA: TGTGCCAGTAGTAATCCCACAGGGAATCGGGCTAACTATGGCTACACCTTC. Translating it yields CASSNPTGNRANYGYTF.